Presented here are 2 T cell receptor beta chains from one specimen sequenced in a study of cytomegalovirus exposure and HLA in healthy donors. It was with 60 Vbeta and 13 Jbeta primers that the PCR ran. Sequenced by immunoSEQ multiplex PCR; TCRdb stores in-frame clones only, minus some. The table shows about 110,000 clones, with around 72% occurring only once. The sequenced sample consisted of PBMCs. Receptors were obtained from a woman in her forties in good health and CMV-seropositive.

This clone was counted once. The DNA of the CDR3 is TGTGCCAGCAGCCCGACAGGGGTTGGCTACACCTTC. This sequence encodes CASSPTGVGYTF. This chain joins TRBV7-9 and TRBJ1-2; 8 bases match TRBD1. The CDR3 length is 12 residues. V was pared by 5 bases and J by 7 bases, with 3 bases of the junction left unmatched. Germline assignment: CDR1 SEHNR and CDR2 FQNEAQ (reference sequence).

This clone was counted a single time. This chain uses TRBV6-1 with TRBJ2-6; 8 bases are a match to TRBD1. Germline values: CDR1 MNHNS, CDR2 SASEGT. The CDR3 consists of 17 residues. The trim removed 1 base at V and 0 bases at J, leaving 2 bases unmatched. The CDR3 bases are TGTGCCAGCAGTGAAGGGGACAGGCTCTCTGGGGCCAACGTCCTGACTTTC. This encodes CASSEGDRLSGANVLTF.